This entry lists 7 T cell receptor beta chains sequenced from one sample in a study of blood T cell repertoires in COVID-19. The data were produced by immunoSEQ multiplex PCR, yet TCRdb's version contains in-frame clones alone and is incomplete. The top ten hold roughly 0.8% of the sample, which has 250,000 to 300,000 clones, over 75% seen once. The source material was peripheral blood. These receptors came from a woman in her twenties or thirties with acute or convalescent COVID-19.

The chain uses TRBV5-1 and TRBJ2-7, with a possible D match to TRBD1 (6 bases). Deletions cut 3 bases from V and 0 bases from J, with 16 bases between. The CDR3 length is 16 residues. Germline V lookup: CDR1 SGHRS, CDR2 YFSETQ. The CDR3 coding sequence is TGCGCCAGCAGCTATCTCATCACAGGGAGCTCCTACGAGCAGTACTTC. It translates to CASSYLITGSSYEQYF.

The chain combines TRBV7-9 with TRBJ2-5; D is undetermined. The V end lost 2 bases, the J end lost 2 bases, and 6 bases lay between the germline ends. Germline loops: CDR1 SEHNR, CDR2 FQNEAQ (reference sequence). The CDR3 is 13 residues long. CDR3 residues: CASSLSSQETQYF. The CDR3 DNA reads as TGTGCCAGCAGCTTATCTAGTCAAGAGACCCAGTACTTC.

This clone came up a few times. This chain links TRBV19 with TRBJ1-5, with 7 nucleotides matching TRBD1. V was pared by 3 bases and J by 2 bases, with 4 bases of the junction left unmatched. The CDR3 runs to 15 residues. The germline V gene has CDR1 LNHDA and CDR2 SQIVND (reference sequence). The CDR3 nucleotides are TGTGCCAGTAGTATCGGAGGGGGCGGCAATCAGCCCCAGCATTTT. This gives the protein CASSIGGGGNQPQHF.

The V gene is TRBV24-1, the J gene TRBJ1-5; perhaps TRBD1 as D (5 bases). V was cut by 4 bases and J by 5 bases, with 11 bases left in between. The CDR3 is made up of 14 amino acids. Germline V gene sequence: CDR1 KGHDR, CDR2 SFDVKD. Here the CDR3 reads CATSETTGYQPQHF. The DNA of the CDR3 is TGTGCCACCAGTGAGACCACAGGATATCAGCCCCAGCATTTT.

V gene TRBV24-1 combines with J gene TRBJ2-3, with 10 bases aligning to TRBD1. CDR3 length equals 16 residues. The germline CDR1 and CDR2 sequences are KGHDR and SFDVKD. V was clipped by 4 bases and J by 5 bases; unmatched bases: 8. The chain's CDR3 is CATSDLRDRGGDTQYF. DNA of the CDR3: TGTGCCACCAGTGACCTCCGGGACAGGGGTGGAGATACGCAGTATTTT.

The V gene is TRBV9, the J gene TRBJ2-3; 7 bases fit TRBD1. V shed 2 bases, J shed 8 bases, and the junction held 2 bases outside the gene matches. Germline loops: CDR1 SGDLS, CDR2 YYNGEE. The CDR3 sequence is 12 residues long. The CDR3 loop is CASSVDRATQYF. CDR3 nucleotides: TGTGCCAGCAGCGTTGACAGGGCTACGCAGTATTTT.

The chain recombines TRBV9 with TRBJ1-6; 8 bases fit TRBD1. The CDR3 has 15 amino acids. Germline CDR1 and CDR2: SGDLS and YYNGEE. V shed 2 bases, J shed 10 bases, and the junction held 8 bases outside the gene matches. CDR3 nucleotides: TGTGCCAGCAGCGTCCAGGACAGGGTTTTATCACCCCTCCACTTT. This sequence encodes CASSVQDRVLSPLHF.